This entry concerns a single T cell receptor (beta chain). Its specificity is not known. This entry belongs to a study of shared clonotypes between healthy human individuals. Findings and caveats of the study: Donor scarcity curtailed the genetic and exposure-history diversity represented herein.

Produced via immunoSEQ multiplex PCR; TCRdb's table is partial and in-frame only. The sample yields about 380,000 clones, about 96% seen once. Germline V gives CDR1 SEHNR, CDR2 FQNEAQ (reference sequence). The CDR3 sequence is 15 residues long. The V gene lost 0 bases and the J gene lost 2 bases, with 9 bases spanning the gap. The sequencing sample was made of memory CD8+ T cells sorted from blood. The subset: CD45RO+ cells pooled with CCR7-negative TemRA cells. The chain uses TRBV7-9 and TRBJ2-3, with D possibly TRBD2 on 6 matching bases. This TCR came from a man aged 30 to 39 in good health. CDR3 sequence reads: CASSLAGGFTDTQYF. CDR3 sequence (DNA): TGTGCCAGCAGCTTAGCGGGGGGATTCACAGATACGCAGTATTTT.